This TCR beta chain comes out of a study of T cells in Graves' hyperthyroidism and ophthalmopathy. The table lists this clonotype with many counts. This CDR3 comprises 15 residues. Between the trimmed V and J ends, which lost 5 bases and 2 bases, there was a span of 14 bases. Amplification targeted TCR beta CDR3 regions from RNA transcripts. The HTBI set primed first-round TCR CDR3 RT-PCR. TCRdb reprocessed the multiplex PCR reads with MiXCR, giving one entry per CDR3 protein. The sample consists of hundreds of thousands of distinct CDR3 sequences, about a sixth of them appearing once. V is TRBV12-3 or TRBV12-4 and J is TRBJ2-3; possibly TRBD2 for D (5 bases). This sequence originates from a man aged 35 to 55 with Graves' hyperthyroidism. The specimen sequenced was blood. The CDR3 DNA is TGTGCCAGCAGTCCCGGGGTCCTTTACACAGATACGCAGTATTTT. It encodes CASSPGVLYTDTQYF.